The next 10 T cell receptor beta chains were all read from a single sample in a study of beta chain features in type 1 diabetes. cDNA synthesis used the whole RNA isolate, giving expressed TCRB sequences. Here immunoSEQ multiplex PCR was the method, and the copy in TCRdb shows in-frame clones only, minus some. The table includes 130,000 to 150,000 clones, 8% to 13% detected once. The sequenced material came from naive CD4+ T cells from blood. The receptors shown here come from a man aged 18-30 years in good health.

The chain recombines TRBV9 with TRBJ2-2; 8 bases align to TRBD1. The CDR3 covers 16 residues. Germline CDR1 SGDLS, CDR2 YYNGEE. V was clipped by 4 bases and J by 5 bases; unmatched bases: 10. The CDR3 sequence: CASSTPVTGVTGELFF. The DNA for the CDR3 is TGTGCCAGCAGCACCCCCGTGACAGGGGTAACCGGGGAGCTGTTTTTT.

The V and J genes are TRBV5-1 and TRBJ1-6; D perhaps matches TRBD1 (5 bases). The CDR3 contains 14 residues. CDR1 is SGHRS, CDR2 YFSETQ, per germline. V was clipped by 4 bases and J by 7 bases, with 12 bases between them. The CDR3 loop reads CASSPQGGNSPLHF. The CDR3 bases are TGCGCCAGCAGCCCCCAGGGAGGAAATTCACCCCTCCACTTT.

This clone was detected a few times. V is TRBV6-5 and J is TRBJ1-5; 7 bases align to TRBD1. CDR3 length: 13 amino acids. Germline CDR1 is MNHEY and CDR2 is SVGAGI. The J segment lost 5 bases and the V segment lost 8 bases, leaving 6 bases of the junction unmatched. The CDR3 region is CASQNTGDQPQHF. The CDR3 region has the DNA TGTGCCAGCCAAAACACAGGGGATCAGCCCCAGCATTTT.

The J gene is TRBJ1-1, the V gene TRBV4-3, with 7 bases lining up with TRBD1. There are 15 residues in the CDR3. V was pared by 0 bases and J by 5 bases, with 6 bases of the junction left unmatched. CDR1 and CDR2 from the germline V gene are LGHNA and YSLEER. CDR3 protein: CASSQERGRGTEAFF. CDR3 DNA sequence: TGCGCCAGCAGCCAAGAGAGGGGGCGCGGAACTGAAGCTTTCTTT.

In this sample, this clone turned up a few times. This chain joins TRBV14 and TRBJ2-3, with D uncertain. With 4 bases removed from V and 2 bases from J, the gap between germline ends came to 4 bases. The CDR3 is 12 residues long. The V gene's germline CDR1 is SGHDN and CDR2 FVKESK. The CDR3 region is CASSPTTDTQYF. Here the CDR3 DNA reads TGTGCCAGCAGCCCTACCACAGATACGCAGTATTTT.

The CDR3: CASGWVTENSPLHF. The CDR3 DNA reads TGTGCCAGCGGTTGGGTGACAGAGAATTCACCCCTCCACTTT. The V and J genes are TRBV28 and TRBJ1-6; D is perhaps TRBD1 (5 bases). V was clipped by 8 bases and J by 7 bases, with 15 bases between them. The CDR3 is 14 residues long. CDR1 and CDR2 (germline): MDHEN, SYDVKM.

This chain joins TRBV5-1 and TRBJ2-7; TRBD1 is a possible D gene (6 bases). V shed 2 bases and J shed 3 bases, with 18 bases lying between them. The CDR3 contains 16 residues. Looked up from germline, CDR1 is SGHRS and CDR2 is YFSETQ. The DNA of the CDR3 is TGCGCCAGCAGCTTTCAGGGGCTCCTCTCTCTCTACGAGCAGTACTTC. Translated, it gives CASSFQGLLSLYEQYF.

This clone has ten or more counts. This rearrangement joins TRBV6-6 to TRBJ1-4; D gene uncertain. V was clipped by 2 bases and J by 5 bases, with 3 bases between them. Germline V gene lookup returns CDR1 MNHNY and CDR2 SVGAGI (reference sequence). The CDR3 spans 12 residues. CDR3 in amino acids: CASSYLNEKLFF. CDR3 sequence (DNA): TGTGCCAGCAGTTACCTGAATGAAAAACTGTTTTTT.

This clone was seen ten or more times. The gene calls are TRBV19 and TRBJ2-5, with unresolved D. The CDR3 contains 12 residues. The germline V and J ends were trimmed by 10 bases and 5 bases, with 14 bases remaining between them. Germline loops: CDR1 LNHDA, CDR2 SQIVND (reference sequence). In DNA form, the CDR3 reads TGTGCCACCCTTGGCTTCGGGGAGACCCAGTACTTC. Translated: CATLGFGETQYF. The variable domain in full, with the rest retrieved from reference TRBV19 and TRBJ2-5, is DGGITQSPKYLFRKEGQNVTLSCEQNLNHDAMYWYRQDPGQGLRLIYYSQIVNDFQKGDIAEGYSVSREKKESFPLTVTSAQKNPTAFYLCATLGFGETQYFGPGTRLLVL.

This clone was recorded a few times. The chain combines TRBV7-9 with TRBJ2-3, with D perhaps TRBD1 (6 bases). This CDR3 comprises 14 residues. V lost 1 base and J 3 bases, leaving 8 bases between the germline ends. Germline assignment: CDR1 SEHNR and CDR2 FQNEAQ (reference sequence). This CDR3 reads CASSLVQGTDTQYF. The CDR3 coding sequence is TGTGCCAGCAGCTTAGTGCAGGGGACAGATACGCAGTATTTT.